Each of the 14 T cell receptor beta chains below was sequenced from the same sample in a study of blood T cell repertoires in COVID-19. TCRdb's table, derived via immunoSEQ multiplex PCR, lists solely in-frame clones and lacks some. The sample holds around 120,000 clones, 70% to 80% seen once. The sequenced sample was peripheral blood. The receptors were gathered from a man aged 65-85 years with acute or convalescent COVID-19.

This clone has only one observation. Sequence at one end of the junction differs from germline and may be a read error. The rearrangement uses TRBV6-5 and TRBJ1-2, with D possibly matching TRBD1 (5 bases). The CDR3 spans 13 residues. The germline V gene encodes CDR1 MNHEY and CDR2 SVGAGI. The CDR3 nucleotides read TGTGCCAGCAGTCTCCCGGGAGGGGTAGTGTTCTCCTTC. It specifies CASSLPGGVVFSF.

CDR3 in amino acids: CASSATGEANYGYTF. Here the CDR3 DNA reads TGTGCCAGCAGCGCAACAGGGGAGGCTAACTATGGCTACACCTTC. The V call is TRBV5-8, the J call TRBJ1-2; TRBD1 matches 7 bases. Germline V gene sequence: CDR1 SGHTS, CDR2 YDEGEE. J lost 0 bases, V lost 4 bases, and 6 bases had no gene match. This CDR3 is built from 15 residues.

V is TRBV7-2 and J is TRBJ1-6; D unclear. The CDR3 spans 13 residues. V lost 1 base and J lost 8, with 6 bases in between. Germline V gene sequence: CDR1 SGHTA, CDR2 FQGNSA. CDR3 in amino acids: CASSLELDSPLHF. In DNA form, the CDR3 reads TGTGCCAGCAGCTTAGAACTAGATTCACCCCTCCACTTT.

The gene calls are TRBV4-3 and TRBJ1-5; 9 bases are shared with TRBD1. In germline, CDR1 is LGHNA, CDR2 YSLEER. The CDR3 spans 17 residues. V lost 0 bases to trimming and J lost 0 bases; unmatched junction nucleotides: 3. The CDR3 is CASSQDRTGDSNQPQHF. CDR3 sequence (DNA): TGCGCCAGCAGCCAAGATCGGACAGGGGATAGCAATCAGCCCCAGCATTTT.

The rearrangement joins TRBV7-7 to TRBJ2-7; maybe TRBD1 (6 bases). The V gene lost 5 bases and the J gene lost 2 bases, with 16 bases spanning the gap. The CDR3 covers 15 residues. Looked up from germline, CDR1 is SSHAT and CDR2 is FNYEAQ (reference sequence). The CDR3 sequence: CASSTRRGITYEQYF. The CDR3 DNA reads TGTGCCAGCAGCACACGCAGGGGAATAACCTACGAGCAGTACTTC. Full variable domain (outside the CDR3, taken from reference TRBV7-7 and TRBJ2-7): GAGVSQSPRYKVTKRGQDVTLRCDPISSHATLYWYQQALGQGPEFLTYFNYEAQPDKSGLPSDRFSAERPEGSISTLTIQRTEQRDSAMYRCASSTRRGITYEQYFGPGTRLTVT.

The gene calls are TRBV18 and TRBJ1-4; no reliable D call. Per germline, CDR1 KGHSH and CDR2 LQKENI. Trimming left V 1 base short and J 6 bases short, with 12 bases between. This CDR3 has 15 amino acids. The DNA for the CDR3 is TGTGCCAGCTCACCACAGGGAGGTTTACATGAAAAACTGTTTTTT. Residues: CASSPQGGLHEKLFF.

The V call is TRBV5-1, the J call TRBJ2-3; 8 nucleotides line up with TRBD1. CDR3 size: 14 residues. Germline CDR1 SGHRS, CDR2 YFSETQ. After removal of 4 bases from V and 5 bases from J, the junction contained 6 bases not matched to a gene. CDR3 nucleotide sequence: TGCGCCAGCAGCGTTGGACAGGGTGAAGATACGCAGTATTTT. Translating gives CASSVGQGEDTQYF.

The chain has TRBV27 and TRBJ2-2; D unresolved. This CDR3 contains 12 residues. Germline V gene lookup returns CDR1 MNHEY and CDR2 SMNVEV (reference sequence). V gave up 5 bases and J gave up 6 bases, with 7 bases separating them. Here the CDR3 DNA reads TGTGCCAGCAGTCTCTTTTCCGGGGAGCTGTTTTTT. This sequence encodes CASSLFSGELFF.

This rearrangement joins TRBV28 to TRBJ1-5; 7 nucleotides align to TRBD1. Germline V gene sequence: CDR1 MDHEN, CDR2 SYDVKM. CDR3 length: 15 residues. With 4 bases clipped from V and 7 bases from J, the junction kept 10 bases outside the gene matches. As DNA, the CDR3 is TGTGCCAGCAGTTACGGGCGGGCAGGGGGACAGCCCCAGCATTTT. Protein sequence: CASSYGRAGGQPQHF.

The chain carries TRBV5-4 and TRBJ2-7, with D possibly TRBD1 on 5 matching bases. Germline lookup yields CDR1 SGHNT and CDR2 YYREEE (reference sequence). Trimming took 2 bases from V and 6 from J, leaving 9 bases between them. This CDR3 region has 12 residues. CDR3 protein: CASSLFTGEQYF. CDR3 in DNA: TGTGCCAGCAGCTTATTCACAGGCGAGCAGTACTTC.

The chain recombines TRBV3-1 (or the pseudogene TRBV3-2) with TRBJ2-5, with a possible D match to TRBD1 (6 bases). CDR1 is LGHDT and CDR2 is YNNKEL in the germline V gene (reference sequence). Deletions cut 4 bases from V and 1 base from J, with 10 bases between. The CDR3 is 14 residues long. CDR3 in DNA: TGTGCCAGCAGCCGGGGGACAAGCCAAGAGACCCAGTACTTC. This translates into CASSRGTSQETQYF.

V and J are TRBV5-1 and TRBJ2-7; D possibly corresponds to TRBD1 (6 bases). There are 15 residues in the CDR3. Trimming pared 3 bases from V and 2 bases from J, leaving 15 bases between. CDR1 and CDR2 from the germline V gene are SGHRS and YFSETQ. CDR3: CASSSPDSRAYEQYF. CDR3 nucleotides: TGCGCCAGCAGCTCCCCGGACAGTCGCGCCTACGAGCAGTACTTC.

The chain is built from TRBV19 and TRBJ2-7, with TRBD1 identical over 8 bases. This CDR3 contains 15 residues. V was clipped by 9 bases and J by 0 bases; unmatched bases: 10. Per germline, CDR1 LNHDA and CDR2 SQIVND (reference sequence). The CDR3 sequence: CASSLTGQVSYEQYF. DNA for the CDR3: TGTGCCAGCAGTTTGACGGGACAGGTCTCCTACGAGCAGTACTTC.

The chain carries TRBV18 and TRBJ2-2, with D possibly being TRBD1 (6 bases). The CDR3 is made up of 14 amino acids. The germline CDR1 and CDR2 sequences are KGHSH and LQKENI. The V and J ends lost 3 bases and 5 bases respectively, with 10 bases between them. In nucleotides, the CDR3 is TGTGCCAGCTCACCCAGGACAGAAACCGGGGAGCTGTTTTTT. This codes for CASSPRTETGELFF.